This T cell receptor (beta chain) appears in the sequencing data of a study of T cells in Graves' hyperthyroidism and ophthalmopathy. Study results and caveats: The model identified upcoming ophthalmopathy a median approximately six months ahead of onset.

Those patients with uncontrolled infection, other autoimmune disease, pregnancy or lactation were excluded. The authors obtained PBMCs from 10 ml of fresh peripheral blood. Germline V lookup: CDR1 ENHRY, CDR2 SYGVKD. This CDR3 region has 12 residues. Between the trimmed V and J ends, which lost 2 bases and 3 bases, there was a span of 5 bases. This clonotype was picked up many times. Its antigen is unidentified. RNA transcripts were the template for amplifying TCR beta CDR3 regions. Carried out on the TCR CDR3, a first-round RT-PCR used the HTBI primer set. TCRdb recomputed calls from the multiplex PCR reads with MiXCR, one row per CDR3 protein. This table holds roughly 750,000 distinct CDR3 sequences, roughly 15% found once.

Source material: blood. The TCR comes from a man aged 18 to 35 with Graves' hyperthyroidism. V is TRBV10-3 and J is TRBJ2-7; D gene ambiguous. The CDR3 region has the DNA TGTGCCATCAGTGAGGTCGACTACGAGCAGTACTTC. Encoded protein: CAISEVDYEQYF.